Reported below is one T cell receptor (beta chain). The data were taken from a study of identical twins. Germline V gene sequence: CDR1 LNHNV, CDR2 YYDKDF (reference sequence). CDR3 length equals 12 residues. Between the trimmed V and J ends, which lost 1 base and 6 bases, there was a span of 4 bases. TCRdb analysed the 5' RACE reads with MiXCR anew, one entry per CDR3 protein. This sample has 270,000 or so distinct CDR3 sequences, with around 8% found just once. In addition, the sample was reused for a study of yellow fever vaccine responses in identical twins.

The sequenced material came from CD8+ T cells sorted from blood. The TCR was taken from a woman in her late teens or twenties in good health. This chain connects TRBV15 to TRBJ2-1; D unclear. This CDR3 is CATSRGANEQFF. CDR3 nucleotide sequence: TGTGCCACCAGCAGAGGGGCCAATGAGCAGTTCTTC.